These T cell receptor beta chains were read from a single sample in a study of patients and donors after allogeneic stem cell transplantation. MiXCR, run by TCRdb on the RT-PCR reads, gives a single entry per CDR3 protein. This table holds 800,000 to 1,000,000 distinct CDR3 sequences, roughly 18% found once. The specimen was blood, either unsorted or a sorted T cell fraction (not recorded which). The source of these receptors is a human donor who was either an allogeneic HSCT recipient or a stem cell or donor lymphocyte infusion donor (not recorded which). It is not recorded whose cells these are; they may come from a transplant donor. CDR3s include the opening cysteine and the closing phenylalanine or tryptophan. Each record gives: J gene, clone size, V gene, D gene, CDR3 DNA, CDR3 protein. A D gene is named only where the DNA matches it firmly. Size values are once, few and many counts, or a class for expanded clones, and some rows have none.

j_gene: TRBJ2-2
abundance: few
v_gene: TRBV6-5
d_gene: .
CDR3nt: TGTGCCAGCAGTTACTCGAGGTCGCGAACATACACCGGGGAGCTGTTTTTT
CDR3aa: CASSYSRSRTYTGELFF

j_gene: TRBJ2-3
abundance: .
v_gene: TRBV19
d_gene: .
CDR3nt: TGTGCCAGTAGTATTGCGGTCCGCACAGATACGCAGTATTTT
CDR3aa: CASSIAVRTDTQYF

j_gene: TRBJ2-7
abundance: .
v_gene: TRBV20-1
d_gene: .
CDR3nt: TGCAGTGCTAGAGATCTGGCCCGAGACTCCTACGAGCAGTACTTC
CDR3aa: CSARDLARDSYEQYF

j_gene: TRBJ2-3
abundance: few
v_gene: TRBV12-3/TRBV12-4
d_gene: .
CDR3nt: TGTGCCAGCACCCAAGACAGGAGCACAGATACGCAGTATTTT
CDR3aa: CASTQDRSTDTQYF

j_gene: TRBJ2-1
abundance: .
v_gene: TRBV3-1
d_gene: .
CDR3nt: TGTGCCAGCAGCCAAGATCCTAAGCGTGAGCAGTTCTTC
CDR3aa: CASSQDPKREQFF

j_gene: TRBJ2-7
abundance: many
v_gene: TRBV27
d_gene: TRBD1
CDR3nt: TGTGCCAGCAGTTTCCTGAGTAGGACAGGGGGCTTTTCCTACGAGCAGTACTTC
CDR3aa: CASSFLSRTGGFSYEQYF

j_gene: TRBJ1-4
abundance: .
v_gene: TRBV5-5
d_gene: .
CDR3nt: TGTGCCAGCAGCTCCAGGGACTCAACTAATGAAAAACTGTTTTTT
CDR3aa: CASSSRDSTNEKLFF

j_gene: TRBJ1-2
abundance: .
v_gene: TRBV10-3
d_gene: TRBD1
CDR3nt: TGTGCCATCAGCGACAGGGACAAAAGGGATGGCTACACCTTC
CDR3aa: CAISDRDKRDGYTF

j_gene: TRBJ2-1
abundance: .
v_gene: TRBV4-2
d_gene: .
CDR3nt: TGTGCCAGCAGGGGACCAGCATACAATGAGCAGTTCTTC
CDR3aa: CASRGPAYNEQFF

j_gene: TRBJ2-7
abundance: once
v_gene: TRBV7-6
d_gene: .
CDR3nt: TGTGCCAGCAGTCCTCTGGCAGGGCCGGACTACGAGCAGTACTTC
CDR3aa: CASSPLAGPDYEQYF

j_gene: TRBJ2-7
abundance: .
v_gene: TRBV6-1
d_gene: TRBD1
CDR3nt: TGTGCCGTCCGGGACAGGGGTATCTACGAGCAGTACTTC
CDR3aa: CAVRDRGIYEQYF

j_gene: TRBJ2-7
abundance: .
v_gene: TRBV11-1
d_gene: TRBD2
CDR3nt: TGTGCCAGCAGCTTAGCGGAGCGGGGATCGGGGGAGCAGTACTTC
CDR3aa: CASSLAERGSGEQYF

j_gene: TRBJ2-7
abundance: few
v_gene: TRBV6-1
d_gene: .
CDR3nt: TGTGCCAGCAGTGATGGTCGGAGACAGGCGCGCGAGCAGTACTTC
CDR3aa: CASSDGRRQAREQYF

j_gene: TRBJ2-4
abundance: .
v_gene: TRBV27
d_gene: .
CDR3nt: TGTGCCAGCAGTGGGGACCAAATGCGGAACATTCAGTACTTC
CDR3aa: CASSGDQMRNIQYF

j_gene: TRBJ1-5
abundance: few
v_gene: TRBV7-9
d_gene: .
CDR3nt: TGTGCCAGCAGCTTGAATATGACTTCTAGCAATCAGCCCCAGCATTTT
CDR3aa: CASSLNMTSSNQPQHF

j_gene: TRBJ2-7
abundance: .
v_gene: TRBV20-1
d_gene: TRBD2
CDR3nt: TGCAGTGCTAGAGTCCGGGACTATTGGGGCGAGCAGTACTTC
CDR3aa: CSARVRDYWGEQYF

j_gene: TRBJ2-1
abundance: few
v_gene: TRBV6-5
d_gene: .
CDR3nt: TGTGCCAGCAGTTACGAGCCTTTCCCCAAAAATGAGCAGTTCTTC
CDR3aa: CASSYEPFPKNEQFF

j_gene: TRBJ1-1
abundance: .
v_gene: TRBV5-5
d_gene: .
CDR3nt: TGTGCCAGCAGCGACTGGTTTTCTGAAGCTTTCTTT
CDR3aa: CASSDWFSEAFF

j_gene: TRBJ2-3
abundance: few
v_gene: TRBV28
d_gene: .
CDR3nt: TGTGCCAGCAGTGAACGTAATACAGATACGCAGTATTTT
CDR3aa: CASSERNTDTQYF

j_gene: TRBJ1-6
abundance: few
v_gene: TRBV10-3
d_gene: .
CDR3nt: TGTGCCATGAAGCCCGGGGCTCCCGATTCACCCCTCCACTTT
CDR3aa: CAMKPGAPDSPLHF

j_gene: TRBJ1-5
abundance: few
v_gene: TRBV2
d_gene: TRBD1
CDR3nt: TGTGCCAGCAGACAGGGGGAAGATCAGCCCCAGCATTTT
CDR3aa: CASRQGEDQPQHF

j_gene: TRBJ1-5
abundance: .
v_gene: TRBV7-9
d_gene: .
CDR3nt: TGTGCCAGCAGCCATGACTCACAGGTTAGCAATCAGCCCCAGCATTTT
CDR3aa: CASSHDSQVSNQPQHF

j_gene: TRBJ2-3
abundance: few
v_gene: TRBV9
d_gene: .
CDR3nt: TGTGCCAGCAGCGTAGGAGTAGCCTTACATACGCAGTATTTT
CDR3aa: CASSVGVALHTQYF

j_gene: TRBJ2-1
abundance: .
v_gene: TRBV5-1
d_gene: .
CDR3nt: TGCGCCAGCAGCTTGGATAGGCCGACCTACAATGAGCAGTTCTTC
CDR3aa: CASSLDRPTYNEQFF

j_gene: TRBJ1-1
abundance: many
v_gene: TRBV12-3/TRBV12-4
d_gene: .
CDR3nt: TGTGCCAGCAGTTTAAACGAAGCTTTCTTT
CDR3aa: CASSLNEAFF

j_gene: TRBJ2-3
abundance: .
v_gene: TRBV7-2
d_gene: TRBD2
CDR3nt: TGTGCCAGCAGCACAGGACTAGCGCCCCTTGCAGATACGCAGTATTTT
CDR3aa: CASSTGLAPLADTQYF

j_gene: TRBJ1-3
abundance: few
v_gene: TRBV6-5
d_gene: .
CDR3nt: TGTGCCAGCAGTTACGGGGGGTTTGGAAACACCATATATTTT
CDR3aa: CASSYGGFGNTIYF

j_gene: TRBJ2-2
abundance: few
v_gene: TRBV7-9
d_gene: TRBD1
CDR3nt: TGTGCCAGCAGCCCCGGACAGGGCGCCGGGGAGCTGTTTTTT
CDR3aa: CASSPGQGAGELFF

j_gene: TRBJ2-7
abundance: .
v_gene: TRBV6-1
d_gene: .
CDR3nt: TGTGCCAGCGCCCAAAACTGGGAAGCCTACGAGCAGTACTTC
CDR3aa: CASAQNWEAYEQYF

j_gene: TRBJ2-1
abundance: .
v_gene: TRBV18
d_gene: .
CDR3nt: TGTGCCAGCTCACCACAGGGTGAGCAGTTCTTC
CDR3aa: CASSPQGEQFF

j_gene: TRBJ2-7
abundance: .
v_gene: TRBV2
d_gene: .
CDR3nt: TGTGCCAGCATGCCCGGGACGTACTCCTACGAGCAGTACTTC
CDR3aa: CASMPGTYSYEQYF

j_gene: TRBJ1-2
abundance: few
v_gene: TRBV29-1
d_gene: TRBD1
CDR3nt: TGCAGCGTCACCCCCGGACAGGGGTATGGCTACACCTTC
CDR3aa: CSVTPGQGYGYTF

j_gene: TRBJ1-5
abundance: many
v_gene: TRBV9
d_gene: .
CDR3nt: TGTGCCAGCAGCGCCACAGGGACTCAGCCCCAGCATTTT
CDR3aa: CASSATGTQPQHF

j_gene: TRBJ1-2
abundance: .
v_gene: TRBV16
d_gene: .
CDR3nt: TGTGCCAGCAGCCGCGGGGGGCTCGGCTACACCTTC
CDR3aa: CASSRGGLGYTF

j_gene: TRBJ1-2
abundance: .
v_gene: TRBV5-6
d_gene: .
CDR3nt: TGTGCCAGCAGCTTTTTGGGACATGGCTACACCTTC
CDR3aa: CASSFLGHGYTF

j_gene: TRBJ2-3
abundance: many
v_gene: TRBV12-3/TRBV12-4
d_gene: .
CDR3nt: TGTGCCAGCAGTCCACGACTGAAATTGTTTGGCACAGATACGCAGTATTTT
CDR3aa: CASSPRLKLFGTDTQYF

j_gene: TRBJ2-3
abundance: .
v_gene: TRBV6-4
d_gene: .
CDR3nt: TGTGCCAGCAGTGAAGTGGATCAGGGAACAGATACGCAGTATTTT
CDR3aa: CASSEVDQGTDTQYF

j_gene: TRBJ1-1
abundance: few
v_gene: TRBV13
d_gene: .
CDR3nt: TGTGCCAGCAGCTTAGGCGGGAACATGAACACTGAAGCTTTCTTT
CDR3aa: CASSLGGNMNTEAFF

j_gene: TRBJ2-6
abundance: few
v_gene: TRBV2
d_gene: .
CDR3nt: TGTGCCAGCAGTAACCGCTTCTCTGGGGCCAACGTCCTGACTTTC
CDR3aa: CASSNRFSGANVLTF

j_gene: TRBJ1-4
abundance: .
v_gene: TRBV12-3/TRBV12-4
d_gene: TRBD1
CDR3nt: TGTGCCAGCAGTTTTAATACGGGACAGAAATATGCAACTAATGAAAAACTGTTTTTT
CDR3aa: CASSFNTGQKYATNEKLFF

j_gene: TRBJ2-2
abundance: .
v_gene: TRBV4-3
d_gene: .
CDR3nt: TGCGCCAGCAGCCAAGACGACAGACACACCGGGGAGCTGTTTTTT
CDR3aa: CASSQDDRHTGELFF